This entry lists 25 T cell receptor beta chains sequenced from one sample in a study of PD-1 blockade in classical Hodgkin lymphoma. This sample's time point: cycle 4 day 1 (C4D1), after around six weeks of nivolumab. Each patient experienced a relapse that followed autologous stem cell transplantation, and brentuximab vedotin exposure varied. The table came from immunoSEQ multiplex PCR; TCRdb's copy has only in-frame clones and leaves some out. The table records around 90,000 clones, more than 70% of them present only once. Sequences were derived from peripheral blood mononuclear cells (PBMCs), sampled before the fourth cycle of nivolumab. Receptors were obtained from a human donor with classical Hodgkin lymphoma.

The chain combines TRBV9 with TRBJ1-2; 12 bases align to TRBD1. CDR3 length: 15 residues. V lost 0 bases, J lost 8 bases, and 5 bases stayed unmatched. Germline lookup yields CDR1 SGDLS and CDR2 YYNGEE. CDR3 loop: CASSVGGQGAGGYTF. The DNA for the CDR3 is TGTGCCAGCAGCGTAGGGGGACAGGGGGCTGGAGGCTACACCTTC.

V is TRBV5-1 and J is TRBJ2-1; D is ambiguous. Trimming left V 4 bases short and J 9 bases short, with 17 bases between. The CDR3 sequence is 14 residues long. The germline CDR1 and CDR2 sequences are SGHRS and YFSETQ. The CDR3 bases are TGCGCCAGCAGCAGCCCTCTTAGGCAAACTGAGCAGTTCTTC. Translated, it gives CASSSPLRQTEQFF. Combining the CDR3 with reference TRBV5-1 and TRBJ2-1 gives the whole variable domain KAGVTQTPRYLIKTRGQQVTLSCSPISGHRSVSWYQQTPGQGLQFLFEYFSETQRNKGNFPGRFSGRQFSNSRSEMNVSTLELGDSALYLCASSSPLRQTEQFFGPGTRLTVL.

V and J are TRBV7-2 and TRBJ1-1; D gene uncertain. The ends were cut back, 7 bases at V and 0 bases at J, with 12 bases in the middle. The germline V gene encodes CDR1 SGHTA and CDR2 FQGNSA. This CDR3 has 14 amino acids. This CDR3 reads CASIWNLVNTEAFF. In DNA form, the CDR3 reads TGTGCCAGCATCTGGAACTTGGTGAACACTGAAGCTTTCTTT.

This chain joins TRBV11-1 and TRBJ2-7, with D possibly TRBD1 on 5 matching bases. The germline CDR1 and CDR2 sequences are SGHAT and FQDESV (reference sequence). V lost 3 bases and J lost 3, with 12 bases in between. This CDR3 has 14 residues. CDR3 sequence: CASSFTGSLYEQYF. The CDR3 nucleotides are TGTGCCAGCAGCTTCACAGGTTCCCTCTACGAGCAGTACTTC.

V usage is TRBV7-9 and J usage is TRBJ2-3; possible D gene TRBD2, 5 bases. Germline CDR1 SEHNR, CDR2 FQNEAQ (reference sequence). CDR3 length: 13 amino acids. V dropped 3 bases and J dropped 1 base, with 5 bases sitting between them. DNA of the CDR3: TGTGCCAGCAGCTTGGAGGGCACAGATACGCAGTATTTT. It specifies CASSLEGTDTQYF.

This chain uses TRBV19 with TRBJ2-3; no definite D call. The CDR3 loop spans 14 amino acids. CDR1 is LNHDA, CDR2 SQIVND, per germline (reference sequence). V dropped 5 bases and J dropped 2 bases, with 11 bases sitting between them. In DNA form, the CDR3 reads TGTGCCAGTAGTTTCATAGCCCTCACAGATACGCAGTATTTT. Translation gives CASSFIALTDTQYF.

V is TRBV10-3 and J is TRBJ1-4; D is perhaps TRBD1 (5 bases). The CDR3 is made up of 16 amino acids. V lost 11 bases and J 3 bases, leaving 22 bases between the germline ends. Germline values: CDR1 ENHRY, CDR2 SYGVKD. The CDR3 bases are TGTGCCTCATCGGGGCAGGGTGAAGGGCCTAATGAAAAACTGTTTTTT. Its protein product is CASSGQGEGPNEKLFF.

This chain joins TRBV7-6 and TRBJ2-3; 8 bases align to TRBD2. There are 17 residues in the CDR3. Losses at the gene ends were 0 bases for V and 4 bases for J; bases not matched to a gene: 9. The germline V gene has CDR1 SGHVS and CDR2 FNYEAQ. CDR3 DNA sequence: TGTGCCAGCAGCTTAGCAGCCGGGACTAGTAGGTCAGATACGCAGTATTTT. It yields the protein CASSLAAGTSRSDTQYF.

The rearrangement joins TRBV7-2 to TRBJ2-5; 13 nucleotides align to TRBD2. V shed 1 base, J shed 1 base, and the junction held 3 bases outside the gene matches. CDR3 length: 17 residues. Per the germline V gene, CDR1 is SGHTA and CDR2 is FQGNSA. For the CDR3, the DNA is TGTGCCAGCAGCTTAGTGGGACTAGCGGGACTCCAAGAGACCCAGTACTTC. Amino acids: CASSLVGLAGLQETQYF. Full variable domain (rest looked up from reference TRBV7-2 and TRBJ2-5): GAGVSQSPSNKVTEKGKDVELRCDPISGHTALYWYRQSLGQGLEFLIYFQGNSAPDKSGLPSDRFSAERTGGSVSTLTIQRTQQEDSAVYLCASSLVGLAGLQETQYFGPGTRLLVL.

The chain uses TRBV13 and TRBJ2-7; tentatively, D is TRBD2 (5 bases). Germline CDR1 and CDR2: PRHDT and FYEKMQ (reference sequence). With 0 bases removed from V and 2 bases from J, the gap between germline ends came to 11 bases. This CDR3 comprises 15 residues. CDR3 nucleotides: TGTGCCAGCAGCTTAGGCTCGGAGGCGGCCTACGAGCAGTACTTC. Protein sequence: CASSLGSEAAYEQYF.

The rearrangement links TRBV7-8 to TRBJ1-5; D is uncertain. CDR1 SGHVS and CDR2 FQNEAQ come from the germline V gene. V lost 5 bases to trimming and J lost 0 bases, with 11 bases between them. CDR3 length: 15 amino acids. The chain's CDR3 is CASSPRRYSNQPQHF. The CDR3 DNA reads TGTGCCAGCAGCCCGAGACGATATAGCAATCAGCCCCAGCATTTT.

The chain uses TRBV27 and TRBJ1-2; D is undetermined. Germline-derived CDR1 and CDR2 are MNHEY and SMNVEV (reference sequence). The CDR3 has 14 residues. Trimming stripped 3 bases from V and 0 bases from J, with 8 bases between. Here the CDR3 DNA reads TGTGCCAGCAGTTTTAGGGCAACTAACTATGGCTACACCTTC. Its protein is CASSFRATNYGYTF.

The chain uses TRBV12-5 and TRBJ2-5, with 12 nucleotides matching TRBD2. Germline V lookup: CDR1 LGHNT, CDR2 FRNRAP. This CDR3 comprises 16 residues. The V gene end was trimmed by 6 bases and the J gene end by 4 bases; junction bases not matched to a gene: 9. The CDR3 reads CASGRGTSGFPETQYF. Here the CDR3 DNA reads TGTGCTAGTGGACGGGGGACTAGCGGGTTCCCAGAGACCCAGTACTTC.

The V and J genes are TRBV7-9 and TRBJ1-1, with TRBD1 as a possible D gene (5 bases). The CDR3 contains 15 residues. V lost 2 bases and J 1 base, leaving 11 bases between the germline ends. Germline-derived CDR1 and CDR2 are SEHNR and FQNEAQ (reference sequence). In DNA form, the CDR3 reads TGTGCCAGCAGCTTAAAAGGGGCTGGGAACACTGAAGCTTTCTTT. Translated, it gives CASSLKGAGNTEAFF.

This clone was counted a single time. The rearrangement links TRBV5-1 to TRBJ1-4; D may be TRBD1 (5 bases). The germline V gene encodes CDR1 SGHRS and CDR2 YFSETQ. V was trimmed by 5 bases and J by 3 bases, leaving 11 bases between them. This CDR3 is 14 amino acids long. The CDR3 coding sequence is TGCGCCAGCAGTCCGGGGCTGGCTAATGAAAAACTGTTTTTT. It is translated as CASSPGLANEKLFF.

V usage is TRBV7-3 and J usage is TRBJ2-2, with D tentatively TRBD2 (6 bases). Germline assignment: CDR1 SGHTA and CDR2 FQGTGA. The CDR3 covers 16 residues. The V end was cut by 3 bases, the J end by 0 bases, with 11 bases between. CDR3 DNA sequence: TGTGCCAGCAGCTTCGGAGGGGCACCGAACACCGGGGAGCTGTTTTTT. This translates into CASSFGGAPNTGELFF.

The J gene is TRBJ2-6, the V gene TRBV10-3; no reliable D call. Germline lookup yields CDR1 ENHRY and CDR2 SYGVKD. The CDR3 extends over 15 amino acids. V lost 3 bases, J lost 0 bases, and 6 bases lay in between. This chain's CDR3 is CAISETDSGANVLTF. As DNA, the CDR3 is TGTGCCATCAGTGAAACGGACTCTGGGGCCAACGTCCTGACTTTC.

This rearrangement joins TRBV6-5 to TRBJ2-2; D perhaps matches TRBD1 (6 bases). V gave up 8 bases and J gave up 6 bases, with 16 bases separating them. Germline loops: CDR1 MNHEY, CDR2 SVGAGI. CDR3 size: 14 residues. CDR3 nucleotides: TGTGCCAGCGGGGGAACAGGGAAGTCCGGGGAGCTGTTTTTT. It codes for CASGGTGKSGELFF.

This chain uses TRBV9 with TRBJ2-1, with D perhaps matching TRBD1 (7 bases). V lost 4 bases and J lost 3, with 14 bases in between. Germline loops: CDR1 SGDLS, CDR2 YYNGEE. CDR3 length equals 15 residues. The CDR3 sequence: CASSNQGGDYNEQFF. The CDR3 DNA reads TGTGCCAGCAGCAACCAGGGGGGAGACTACAATGAGCAGTTCTTC. Full variable domain (rest looked up from reference TRBV9 and TRBJ2-1): DSGVTQTPKHLITATGQRVTLRCSPRSGDLSVYWYQQSLDQGLQFLIQYYNGEERAKGNILERFSAQQFPDLHSELNLSSLELGDSALYFCASSNQGGDYNEQFFGPGTRLTVL.

The chain couples TRBV10-3 to TRBJ2-1; 11 nucleotides align to TRBD1. This CDR3 region has 12 residues. V was clipped by 10 bases and J by 7 bases; unmatched bases: 3. Germline V lookup: CDR1 ENHRY, CDR2 SYGVKD. The CDR3 protein is CATGQGENEQFF. The DNA of the CDR3 is TGTGCCACGGGACAGGGGGAGAATGAGCAGTTCTTC.

The chain employs TRBV5-6 and TRBJ2-1, with D possibly being TRBD1 or TRBD2 (5 bases each). The CDR3 is 17 amino acids. Germline-derived CDR1 and CDR2 are SGHDT and YYEEEE. The ends were cut back, 2 bases at V and 0 bases at J, with 15 bases in the middle. CDR3 amino acids: CASSLLGAQSSYNEQFF. CDR3 bases: TGTGCCAGCAGCTTACTCGGGGCCCAGAGCTCCTACAATGAGCAGTTCTTC.

This clone occurred a few times. CDR3 sequence reads: CASSRGTSGMDSTDTQYF. The CDR3, as DNA: TGTGCCAGCAGCCGCGGGACTAGCGGGATGGATAGCACAGATACGCAGTATTTT. V and J are TRBV4-2 and TRBJ2-3; 13 nucleotides match TRBD2. The CDR3 covers 18 residues. Germline V gene data show CDR1 as LGHNA and CDR2 as YNFKEQ. The ends lost 4 bases at V and 0 bases at J; junction bases unmatched: 7.

This chain joins TRBV4-3 and TRBJ2-2; TRBD1 is a possible D gene (5 bases). The V end lost 5 bases, the J end lost 0 bases, and 13 bases lay between the germline ends. Germline V gene data show CDR1 as LGHNA and CDR2 as YSLEER. This CDR3 is built from 16 residues. CDR3 residues: CASSSGWRTNTGELFF. In DNA, the CDR3 is TGCGCCAGCAGCTCAGGGTGGCGGACGAACACCGGGGAGCTGTTTTTT.

The chain joins TRBV2 to TRBJ2-5, with D tentatively TRBD1 (6 bases). The germline CDR1 and CDR2 sequences are SNHLY and FYNNEI. Trimming took 7 bases from V and 4 from J, leaving 10 bases between them. The length of the CDR3 is 12 residues. The CDR3 nucleotides read TGTGCCAGCATGAAGGACAGAGAGACCCAGTACTTC. Its translation: CASMKDRETQYF.

The rearrangement uses TRBV7-2 and TRBJ2-1; D possibly corresponds to TRBD1 (5 bases). The ends were cut back, 1 base at V and 2 bases at J, with 9 bases in the middle. This CDR3 contains 15 residues. Germline assignment: CDR1 SGHTA and CDR2 FQGNSA. The CDR3 loop is CASSLEDTAYNEQFF. DNA of the CDR3: TGTGCCAGCAGCTTAGAGGACACCGCCTACAATGAGCAGTTCTTC.